This T cell receptor (beta chain) appears in the sequencing data of a study of T-cell memory formation after mild COVID-19. The wider study: In these data, TCR clusters were largely donor specific. Study-wide results and caveats: Researchers report contracting CD4+ clones mostly in CM and EM, with CD8+ clones in EMRA. Memory from before infection featured some responding clones, which suggests cross-reactive memory joined.

UMIs and sample barcodes were carried by the TCR alpha and TCR beta cDNA libraries that 5'RACE produced using constant-segment primers. TCRdb reprocessed the 5' RACE reads via MiXCR and lists one record per CDR3 protein. The sample holds about 110,000 distinct CDR3 sequences, roughly a sixth seen once. V shed 0 bases and J 4 bases; nucleotides not matched to a gene: 2. The V gene's germline CDR1 is SGHTS and CDR2 YDEGEE. This CDR3 contains 14 residues. This clonotype turned up a few times. Its antigen is not known. Sequenced material: PBMCs or a T cell subset sorted from them (not recorded which). V is TRBV5-8 and J is TRBJ2-3; 7 bases fit TRBD2. The sequence was collected from a man younger than 35 who had mild COVID-19 (a few samples of this study predate the infection). Cell type and time point are not known. The CDR3 nucleotides are TGTGCCAGCAGCTTGGCGGCGGGGGCAGATACGCAGTATTTT. Protein sequence: CASSLAAGADTQYF.